This is a list of T cell receptor beta chains from one sample in a study of cytomegalovirus exposure and HLA in healthy donors. Clones were read by immunoSEQ multiplex PCR, and TCRdb kept only the in-frame ones, dropping some. Among 100,000 to 150,000 clones listed, about 81% were seen once. Sequenced: PBMCs. Every receptor here comes from a woman aged 40 to 55 in good health and CMV-seropositive. Each CDR3 is given with its conserved first and last residue. D genes are given only for firm matches. The size of a clone is reported for some rows only, either as once, few or many, or as a class for expanded clones.

>TRBJ2-7|TRBV9|few|TRBD2
CASSSRTSGTGEQYF
TGTGCCAGCAGCTCGAGGACTAGCGGGACAGGCGAGCAGTACTTC
>TRBJ2-7|TRBV21-1|-|-
CASSSSGYEQYF
TGTGCCAGCAGCTCTAGCGGGTACGAGCAGTACTTC
>TRBJ2-5|TRBV10-2|-|TRBD2
CASSDRRLAGGRETQYF
TGCGCCAGCAGCGACCGACGACTAGCGGGGGGGAGGGAGACCCAGTACTTC
>TRBJ1-1|TRBV27|-|-
CASSFGGRGTEAFF
TGTGCCAGCAGTTTTGGGGGCCGAGGCACTGAAGCTTTCTTT
>TRBJ2-7|TRBV7-9|-|TRBD1
CASSLSDRGPYEQYF
TGTGCCAGCAGCTTATCCGACAGGGGGCCTTACGAGCAGTACTTC
>TRBJ2-5|TRBV27|once|-
CASSSWETGKETQYF
TGTGCCAGCAGTTCCTGGGAAACAGGGAAAGAGACCCAGTACTTC
>TRBJ2-7|TRBV27|-|TRBD2
CASSLRSGTSGSRYEQYF
TGTGCCAGCAGTTTACGTAGTGGGACTAGCGGGAGCCGGTACGAGCAGTACTTC
>TRBJ2-3|TRBV7-9|once|TRBD2
CASQLRGIAGATDTQYF
TGTGCCAGCCAGCTTAGGGGAATAGCGGGGGCCACAGATACGCAGTATTTT
>TRBJ1-2|TRBV29-1|-|TRBD1
CSVRDRGQVGYPF
TGCAGCGTACGGGACAGGGGGCAGGTGGGCTACCCCTTC
>TRBJ2-7|TRBV4-2|-|-
CASSQEGSRYEQYF
TGTGCCAGCAGCCAAGAGGGCAGCAGGTACGAGCAGTACTTC
>TRBJ2-7|TRBV7-3|once|TRBD1
CASSIQDRGSEQYF
TGTGCCAGCAGCATCCAGGACAGGGGGTCCGAGCAGTACTTC
>TRBJ2-2|TRBV11-3|-|TRBD1
CASSSSTGQVTGELFF
TGTGCCAGCAGCTCCTCGACAGGGCAGGTCACCGGGGAGCTGTTTTTT
>TRBJ2-2|TRBV4-1|-|TRBD2
CASSPFSGDTGELFF
TGCGCCAGCAGCCCCTTTAGCGGGGACACCGGGGAGCTGTTTTTT
>TRBJ1-4|TRBV7-9|-|-
CASSLDLGSISEKLFF
TGTGCCAGCAGCTTAGATTTGGGCAGTATATCGGAAAAACTGTTTTTT
>TRBJ1-6|TRBV6-6|-|TRBD1
CASSRSGTENNSPLHF
TGTGCCAGCAGTAGGTCCGGGACAGAGAATAATTCACCCCTCCACTTT
>TRBJ1-6|TRBV9|few|-
CASSVDGIGNSPLHF
TGTGCCAGCAGCGTAGACGGGATAGGGAATTCACCCCTCCACTTT
>TRBJ2-5|TRBV20-1|few|-
CSSGETQYF
TGCAGTTCGGGGGAGACCCAGTACTTC
>TRBJ2-3|TRBV7-8|-|TRBD2
CASSSSGATDTQYF
TGTGCCAGCAGCTCTAGCGGAGCCACAGATACGCAGTATTTT
>TRBJ1-3|TRBV30|-|-
CAWRNRAGNTIYF
TGTGCCTGGAGGAACAGGGCTGGAAACACCATATATTTT
>TRBJ2-1|TRBV5-1|-|TRBD2
CASQSGLAGALEQFF
TGCGCCAGCCAGTCCGGACTAGCGGGAGCTCTTGAGCAGTTCTTC
>TRBJ2-6|TRBV5-4|-|-
CASSLQTTPRVLTF
TGTGCCAGCAGCCTCCAAACGACTCCTCGGGTCCTGACTTTC
>TRBJ2-5|TRBV7-9|few|TRBD2
CASSLGRVGGYQETQYF
TGTGCCAGCAGCTTAGGGCGTGTCGGGGGGTACCAAGAGACCCAGTACTTC
>TRBJ2-7|TRBV20-1|-|-
CSATPGREQYF
TGCAGTGCTACTCCTGGGCGCGAGCAGTACTTC
>TRBJ2-3|TRBV7-9|-|TRBD2
CASSILAGGLGTDTQYF
TGTGCCAGCAGCATCCTAGCGGGAGGTCTTGGGACAGATACGCAGTATTTT
>TRBJ1-2|TRBV20-1|-|-
CSARDRGGYTF
TGCAGTGCTAGAGACAGGGGAGGCTACACCTTC
>TRBJ2-3|TRBV25-1|-|TRBD2
CASSSSSGGTSSTDTQYF
TGTGCCAGCAGTTCGTCTAGCGGGGGAACCTCTAGCACAGATACGCAGTATTTT
>TRBJ2-1|TRBV11-1|-|-
CASSPRSSGSYNEQFF
TGTGCCAGCAGCCCAAGGTCGAGCGGCTCCTACAATGAGCAGTTCTTC
>TRBJ2-1|TRBV9|-|TRBD2
CASSVSRLAGESRDEQFF
TGTGCCAGCAGCGTTTCGCGACTAGCGGGAGAGAGTAGGGATGAGCAGTTCTTC
>TRBJ1-2|TRBV7-6|-|TRBD1
CASSLTWGTGGRMEDGYTF
TGTGCCAGCAGCTTAACGTGGGGGACAGGGGGCAGGATGGAGGATGGCTACACCTTC
>TRBJ2-2|TRBV6-4|-|TRBD1
CASRDRDTGELFF
TGTGCCAGCCGGGACAGGGACACCGGGGAGCTGTTTTTT
>TRBJ1-2|TRBV7-2|-|-
CASSLMQGNYGYTF
TGTGCCAGCAGCTTAATGCAGGGGAACTATGGCTACACCTTC
>TRBJ2-2|TRBV7-2|-|TRBD2
CASAQGASGSSTGELFF
TGTGCCAGCGCCCAAGGTGCTAGCGGGAGTTCCACCGGGGAGCTGTTTTTT
>TRBJ2-7|TRBV19|-|-
CASSMVGGRSYEQYF
TGTGCCAGTAGTATGGTTGGTGGGAGGTCCTACGAGCAGTACTTC
>TRBJ2-1|TRBV19|once|TRBD2
CASSRPTVLAAYNEQFF
TGTGCCAGTAGTCGCCCGACGGTTCTAGCGGCGTACAATGAGCAGTTCTTC
>TRBJ2-5|TRBV5-1|-|-
CASSELDGHQETQYF
TGCGCCAGCAGCGAGCTGGATGGGCACCAAGAGACCCAGTACTTC
>TRBJ2-2|TRBV7-9|-|TRBD1
CASILIQGLGDTGELFF
TGTGCCAGCATCCTAATACAGGGGCTTGGGGACACCGGGGAGCTGTTTTTT
>TRBJ1-2|TRBV5-6|-|-
CASSLATGFRRGYTF
TGTGCCAGCAGCTTAGCTACAGGGTTTCGAAGAGGCTACACCTTC
>TRBJ2-3|TRBV9|once|TRBD2
CASSPRANRREPIHDTQYF
TGTGCCAGCAGCCCTAGGGCCAATAGGCGGGAGCCGATCCACGATACGCAGTATTTT
>TRBJ2-7|TRBV30|-|-
CAWTNGYEQYF
TGTGCCTGGACCAACGGCTACGAGCAGTACTTC
>TRBJ2-7|TRBV28|once|TRBD1
CASSSPGTGGLEQYF
TGTGCCAGCAGTTCCCCCGGGACAGGGGGCTTGGAGCAGTACTTC
>TRBJ2-5|TRBV7-2|-|-
CASSRTAGRQETQYF
TGTGCCAGCAGCCGGACAGCGGGGCGACAAGAGACCCAGTACTTC
>TRBJ1-3|TRBV19|-|TRBD1
CATGQSSGNTIYF
TGTGCCACGGGACAGAGCTCTGGAAACACCATATATTTT
>TRBJ1-1|TRBV6-6|-|TRBD1
CASSPRTGEGTEAFF
TGTGCCAGCAGTCCCCGGACAGGGGAGGGCACTGAAGCTTTCTTT
>TRBJ2-1|TRBV28|-|TRBD2
CASTDSGRARNEQFF
TGTGCCAGCACCGATAGCGGGAGGGCCCGCAATGAGCAGTTCTTC
>TRBJ2-6|TRBV19|-|-
CASRETGANVLTF
TGTGCCAGTAGAGAAACAGGGGCCAACGTCCTGACTTTC
>TRBJ1-1|TRBV29-1|-|TRBD1
CSALRQGRNTEAFF
TGCAGCGCCCTAAGACAGGGAAGAAACACTGAAGCTTTCTTT
>TRBJ2-5|TRBV19|-|-
CASTPTGTETQYF
TGTGCCAGCACTCCCACAGGGACAGAGACCCAGTACTTC
>TRBJ2-3|TRBV27|few|TRBD1
CASSTLGTGGVDTQYF
TGTGCCAGCAGTACCCTCGGGACAGGGGGGGTCGATACGCAGTATTTT
>TRBJ2-3|TRBV21-1|-|-
CASSKRPGGMTDTQYF
TGTGCCAGCAGCAAACGCCCAGGGGGTATGACAGATACGCAGTATTTT
>TRBJ2-6|TRBV15|-|-
CATSRDPGAVSGANVLTF
TGTGCCACCAGCAGAGATCCAGGGGCCGTCTCTGGGGCCAACGTCCTGACTTTC
>TRBJ1-1|TRBV18|-|-
CASSPQGEMNTEAFF
TGTGCCAGCTCACCACAGGGAGAGATGAACACTGAAGCTTTCTTT
>TRBJ1-4|TRBV4-3|-|-
CASSHAEGVEKLFF
TGCGCCAGCAGCCACGCCGAAGGGGTGGAAAAACTGTTTTTT
>TRBJ2-3|TRBV9|-|-
CASSVEARSTDTQYF
TGTGCCAGCAGCGTAGAAGCACGGAGCACAGATACGCAGTATTTT